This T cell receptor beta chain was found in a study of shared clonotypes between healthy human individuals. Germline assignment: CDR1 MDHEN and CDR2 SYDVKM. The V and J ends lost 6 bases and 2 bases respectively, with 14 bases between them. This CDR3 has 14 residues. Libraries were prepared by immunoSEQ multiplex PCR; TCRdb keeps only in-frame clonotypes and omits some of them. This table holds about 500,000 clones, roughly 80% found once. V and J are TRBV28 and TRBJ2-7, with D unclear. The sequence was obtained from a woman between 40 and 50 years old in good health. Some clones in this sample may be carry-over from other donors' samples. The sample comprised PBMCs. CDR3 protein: CASSPKMITYEQYF. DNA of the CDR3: TGTGCCAGCAGCCCTAAGATGATTACCTACGAGCAGTACTTC.